What follows are 28 T cell receptor beta chains derived from one specimen sequenced in a study of shared clonotypes between healthy human individuals. Repertoires were generated with immunoSEQ multiplex PCR, while TCRdb's copy carries only in-frame clones and drops some. The sample has more than 1,200,000 clones, about 98.5% seen once. Sequenced: naive CD4+ T cells sorted from blood. The subset: CD45RA+ positively selected. Receptors were obtained from a man aged 25-45 years in good health.

The CDR3 DNA follows: TGTGCCAGCAGCCAAGTCCAAGCCGAAGGTAGGGAGCAGTTCTTC. It specifies CASSQVQAEGREQFF. This chain joins TRBV4-2 and TRBJ2-1; D ambiguous. The CDR3 consists of 15 residues. The V gene lost 1 base and the J gene lost 10 bases, with 17 bases spanning the gap. Germline CDR1 reads LGHNA; CDR2 reads YNFKEQ.

This clone was counted a single time. The V call is TRBV29-1, the J call TRBJ2-3; TRBD2 matches 12 bases. The CDR3 is made up of 16 amino acids. The trim removed 6 bases at V and 8 bases at J, leaving 15 bases unmatched. The germline gives CDR1 SQVTM, CDR2 ANQGSEA. CDR3 bases: TGCAGCGTAAAAAGAGGGACTAGCGGGTTCGGGAGTACGCAGTATTTT. Amino acid sequence: CSVKRGTSGFGSTQYF.

The chain has TRBV9 and TRBJ2-7; TRBD2 matches at 11 bases. After removal of 3 bases from V and 1 base from J, the junction contained 6 bases not matched to a gene. The CDR3 extends over 16 amino acids. The germline V gene encodes CDR1 SGDLS and CDR2 YYNGEE. The CDR3 region has the DNA TGTGCCAGCAGCGGTACTAGCGGGAGTGGGTCCTACGAGCAGTACTTC. Protein: CASSGTSGSGSYEQYF. Based on the CDR3 plus reference TRBV9 and TRBJ2-7, the full variable domain is DSGVTQTPKHLITATGQRVTLRCSPRSGDLSVYWYQQSLDQGLQFLIQYYNGEERAKGNILERFSAQQFPDLHSELNLSSLELGDSALYFCASSGTSGSGSYEQYFGPGTRLTVT.

This chain joins TRBV28 and TRBJ1-5; maybe TRBD1 (6 bases). The germline gives CDR1 MDHEN, CDR2 SYDVKM. Trimming stripped 6 bases from V and 0 bases from J, with 21 bases between. The CDR3 loop spans 18 amino acids. The CDR3 loop reads CASSPGRGTFYSNQPQHF. CDR3 DNA: TGTGCCAGCAGCCCCGGGAGGGGGACCTTTTATAGCAATCAGCCCCAGCATTTT.

This rearrangement joins TRBV25-1 to TRBJ2-2, with 9 nucleotides matching TRBD1. Losses at the gene ends were 1 base for V and 3 bases for J; bases not matched to a gene: 6. Germline V gives CDR1 MGHDK, CDR2 SYGVNS. This CDR3 is 17 amino acids long. The CDR3 loop reads CASSELDRGRDTGELFF. The CDR3 bases are TGTGCCAGCAGTGAATTGGACAGGGGACGTGACACCGGGGAGCTGTTTTTT.

The sample holds one count of this clone. The chain combines TRBV10-3 with TRBJ2-2; D remains unclear. From germline, CDR1 is ENHRY and CDR2 SYGVKD. With 0 bases removed from V and 2 bases from J, the gap between germline ends came to 4 bases. This CDR3 has 14 amino acids. CDR3 residues: CAISESPNTGELFF. CDR3 coding DNA: TGTGCCATCAGTGAGTCTCCAAACACCGGGGAGCTGTTTTTT.

The chain links TRBV5-5 to TRBJ1-2, with D possibly TRBD1 on 5 matching bases. Trimming took 4 bases from V and 2 from J, leaving 9 bases between them. Germline CDR1 is SGHKS and CDR2 is YYEKEE (reference sequence). The CDR3 covers 13 residues. This CDR3 is CASSPTVNYGYTF. CDR3 nucleotide sequence: TGTGCCAGCAGCCCGACAGTCAACTATGGCTACACCTTC.

The chain couples TRBV5-1 to TRBJ1-2; 7 bases are shared with TRBD1. Germline V gene sequence: CDR1 SGHRS, CDR2 YFSETQ. V gave up 4 bases and J gave up 8 bases; unmatched junction bases: 8. There are 13 residues in the CDR3. CDR3 amino acids: CASSTDRVGGYTF. DNA for the CDR3: TGCGCCAGCAGCACAGACAGGGTTGGCGGCTACACCTTC.

The rearrangement links TRBV28 to TRBJ2-5; tentative D call: TRBD2 (5 bases). The germline CDR1 and CDR2 sequences are MDHEN and SYDVKM. The germline V and J ends were trimmed by 8 bases and 4 bases, with 17 bases remaining between them. This CDR3 spans 14 amino acids. This chain's CDR3 is CASGSRQKVETQYF. CDR3 nucleotide sequence: TGTGCCAGCGGGAGTCGCCAAAAGGTAGAGACCCAGTACTTC.

The chain is built from TRBV4-2 and TRBJ2-1; perhaps D is TRBD1 or TRBD2 (5 bases each). The germline V gene encodes CDR1 LGHNA and CDR2 YNFKEQ. V lost 0 bases and J lost 0, with 9 bases in between. The CDR3 totals 16 residues. CDR3: CASSQEGVISYNEQFF. The CDR3 DNA sequence: TGTGCCAGCAGCCAAGAGGGGGTCATCTCCTACAATGAGCAGTTCTTC.

This clone was picked up one time. The V call is TRBV7-3, the J call TRBJ2-2, with 9 nucleotides matching TRBD2. The CDR3 has 16 residues. Germline-derived CDR1 and CDR2 are SGHTA and FQGTGA. V lost 1 base, J lost 5 bases, and 5 bases stayed unmatched. The CDR3 protein is CASSLKGLAFTGELFF. In nucleotides, the CDR3 is TGTGCCAGCAGCTTAAAGGGACTAGCCTTTACCGGGGAGCTGTTTTTT.

This clone was counted a single time. The V call is TRBV5-1, the J call TRBJ1-4; D is perhaps TRBD1 (6 bases). CDR3 length: 12 amino acids. CDR1 and CDR2 from the germline V gene are SGHRS and YFSETQ. The germline V and J ends were trimmed by 4 bases and 7 bases, with 8 bases remaining between them. The CDR3 DNA is TGCGCCAGCAGCCAGGGGACTGAAAAACTGTTTTTT. Its translation is CASSQGTEKLFF.

The chain employs TRBV7-9 and TRBJ2-5; 10 nucleotides match TRBD2. This CDR3 spans 17 amino acids. The junction had 13 bases not matched to a gene; V was cut back by 4 bases and J by 5 bases. The V gene's germline CDR1 is SEHNR and CDR2 FQNEAQ (reference sequence). CDR3 sequence (DNA): TGTGCCAGCAGCTCCGCCCGGCTAGCGGGAGATGGGGAGACCCAGTACTTC. It is translated as CASSSARLAGDGETQYF.

The chain links TRBV7-2 to TRBJ1-3; no clear D. This CDR3 region has 14 residues. V was pared by 2 bases and J by 2 bases, with 7 bases between. Germline V gene data show CDR1 as SGHTA and CDR2 as FQGNSA. Here the CDR3 DNA reads TGTGCCAGCAGCTTATCAGCGACTGGAAACACCATATATTTT. Its translation: CASSLSATGNTIYF. Full variable domain (missing parts from reference TRBV7-2 and TRBJ1-3): GAGVSQSPSNKVTEKGKDVELRCDPISGHTALYWYRQSLGQGLEFLIYFQGNSAPDKSGLPSDRFSAERTGGSVSTLTIQRTQQEDSAVYLCASSLSATGNTIYFGEGSWLTVV.

The chain couples TRBV4-1 to TRBJ2-7; the match to TRBD2 covers 9 bases. This CDR3 contains 14 residues. V lost 1 base, J lost 4 bases, and 2 bases stayed unmatched. The germline V gene encodes CDR1 MGHRA and CDR2 YSYEKL. CDR3 bases: TGCGCCAGCAGCCAAGGACTAGCGGAGTACGAGCAGTACTTC. Its translation is CASSQGLAEYEQYF.

The gene calls are TRBV7-8 and TRBJ1-5; D gene ambiguous. The CDR3 sequence is 13 residues long. Trimming shortened V by 2 bases and J by 9 bases, and 11 bases separated the two germline ends. CDR1 and CDR2 from the germline V gene are SGHVS and FQNEAQ. The chain's CDR3 is CASSLSSSGPQHF. The CDR3 coding sequence is TGTGCCAGCAGCTTATCTTCGAGCGGGCCCCAGCATTTT. Full variable domain (rest looked up from reference TRBV7-8 and TRBJ1-5): GAGVSQSPRYKVAKRGQDVALRCDPISGHVSLFWYQQALGQGPEFLTYFQNEAQLDKSGLPSDRFFAERPEGSVSTLKIQRTQQEDSAVYLCASSLSSSGPQHFGDGTRLSIL.

The gene calls are TRBV2 and TRBJ2-5; no clear D. The CDR3 extends over 13 amino acids. V was cut by 8 bases and J by 2 bases, with 12 bases left in between. Germline assignment: CDR1 SNHLY and CDR2 FYNNEI. In DNA form, the CDR3 reads TGTGCCAGCGCCCTCGAGCAGCAAGAGACCCAGTACTTC. Protein: CASALEQQETQYF.

The V call is TRBV2, the J call TRBJ1-5, with 11 bases identical to TRBD1. The trim removed 6 bases at V and 4 bases at J, leaving 5 bases unmatched. The CDR3 covers 15 residues. Germline-derived CDR1 and CDR2 are SNHLY and FYNNEI. CDR3 amino acids: CASRGQGGVNQPQHF. CDR3 DNA sequence: TGTGCCAGCAGGGGACAGGGGGGTGTTAATCAGCCCCAGCATTTT.

The chain has TRBV10-3 and TRBJ1-5; possible D gene TRBD1, 6 bases. This CDR3 region has 13 residues. Deletions cut 7 bases from V and 1 base from J, with 8 bases between. Germline CDR1 is ENHRY and CDR2 is SYGVKD. The CDR3 DNA is TGTGCCATCAACAGGGACAGCAATCAGCCCCAGCATTTT. Translated, it gives CAINRDSNQPQHF.

The chain links TRBV5-1 to TRBJ2-2; 7 bases fit TRBD2. V was clipped by 3 bases and J by 0 bases; unmatched bases: 5. The CDR3 totals 16 residues. In germline, CDR1 is SGHRS, CDR2 YFSETQ. CDR3 amino acids: CASSYSGRANTGELFF. For the CDR3, the DNA is TGCGCCAGCAGCTATAGCGGGCGCGCGAACACCGGGGAGCTGTTTTTT.

This clone was detected only a few times. The V gene is TRBV7-9, the J gene TRBJ1-5, with no clear D. V was shortened by 2 bases and J by 4 bases, with 6 bases between the two germline ends. Per germline, CDR1 SEHNR and CDR2 FQNEAQ (reference sequence). The CDR3 consists of 13 residues. Here the CDR3 reads CASSLPGNQPQHF. In DNA, the CDR3 is TGTGCCAGCAGCTTACCGGGAAATCAGCCCCAGCATTTT.

CDR3 nucleotides: TGTGCCAGCAGTCAACTAGCGGGAGGTGAGCAGTACTTC. It is translated as CASSQLAGGEQYF. The chain employs TRBV28 and TRBJ2-7, with 12 bases matching TRBD2. The germline V gene has CDR1 MDHEN and CDR2 SYDVKM. This CDR3 comprises 13 residues. With V trimmed by 5 bases and J by 7 bases, 3 bases remained unmatched.

About this clone itself: Other nucleotide sequences from this sample produce the same CDR3. The chain joins TRBV5-1 to TRBJ2-5; no definite D call. Germline V gene sequence: CDR1 SGHRS, CDR2 YFSETQ. Trimming removed 2 bases at V and 5 bases at J, with 4 bases between. The CDR3 has 11 residues. This CDR3 reads CASSFSETQYF. CDR3 nucleotides: TGCGCCAGCAGCTTTTCGGAGACCCAGTACTTC.

The genes are TRBV5-4 and TRBJ1-1, with a possible D match to TRBD1 (6 bases). The CDR3 consists of 14 residues. Germline loops: CDR1 SGHNT, CDR2 YYREEE (reference sequence). V dropped 4 bases and J dropped 2 bases, with 12 bases sitting between them. DNA of the CDR3: TGTGCCAGCAGCCGCGGGGGGGGCAACACTGAAGCTTTCTTT. Translation gives CASSRGGGNTEAFF.

This chain uses TRBV5-6 with TRBJ2-7, with TRBD1 matching 9 bases. The CDR3 contains 15 residues. The V gene's germline CDR1 is SGHDT and CDR2 YYEEEE. The V segment lost 2 bases and the J segment 3 bases; nucleotides outside the gene matches: 6. The CDR3 DNA sequence: TGTGCCAGCAGCTTTACCGGGACAGGGTTCTACGAGCAGTACTTC. It encodes CASSFTGTGFYEQYF.

V gene TRBV5-1 combines with J gene TRBJ2-7; D uncertain. V was clipped by 1 base and J by 5 bases, with 7 bases between them. The length of the CDR3 is 12 residues. Germline lookup yields CDR1 SGHRS and CDR2 YFSETQ. The CDR3 is CASSLWENEQYF. In DNA form, the CDR3 reads TGCGCCAGCAGCTTGTGGGAAAACGAGCAGTACTTC.

J is TRBJ1-2 and V is TRBV4-1; 7 bases are shared with TRBD1. The CDR3 sequence is 16 residues long. J lost 0 bases, V lost 0 bases, and 4 bases had no gene match. Germline lookup yields CDR1 MGHRA and CDR2 YSYEKL. CDR3 sequence reads: CASSQEGQKANYGYTF. The CDR3 coding sequence is TGCGCCAGCAGCCAAGAGGGACAGAAGGCTAACTATGGCTACACCTTC.

Written as DNA, the CDR3 is TGTGCCAGCAGCGACGGGCCAGGGAGCGCTGAAGCTTTCTTT. Protein product: CASSDGPGSAEAFF. The V call is TRBV7-9, the J call TRBJ1-1; maybe TRBD1 (5 bases). The V end lost 5 bases, the J end lost 6 bases, and 16 bases lay between the germline ends. The CDR3 consists of 14 residues. The V gene's germline CDR1 is SEHNR and CDR2 FQNEAQ (reference sequence). Looking up the rest from reference TRBV7-9 and TRBJ1-1 gives the full variable domain: DTGVSQNPRHKITKRGQNVTFRCDPISEHNRLYWYRQTLGQGPEFLTYFQNEAQLEKSRLLSDRFSAERPKGSFSTLEIQRTEQGDSAMYLCASSDGPGSAEAFFGQGTRLTVV.